Included here is one TCR beta chain sequence, with context. The data stem from a study of identical twins. TCRdb fed the 5' RACE reads into MiXCR, producing one record per CDR3 protein. The table has 500,000 to 600,000 distinct CDR3 sequences, roughly a fifth seen once. The CDR3 totals 14 residues. Germline CDR1 and CDR2: SGHTA and FQGTGA. V lost 1 base and J lost 8, with 12 bases in between. The sample was also reused in another study, on T cells expressing NK-cell markers. From that paper: The leading position in the CD3+CD56-NKG2C+ fraction of several donors also went to these clonotypes.

The receptor was derived from a young woman in good health. The chain links TRBV7-3 to TRBJ2-1; D perhaps matches TRBD1 (6 bases). Material: CD4+ T cells sorted from blood. The CDR3 DNA reads as TGTGCCAGCAGCTTAATAGGGGGAAGAGATGAGCAGTTCTTC. It translates to CASSLIGGRDEQFF.